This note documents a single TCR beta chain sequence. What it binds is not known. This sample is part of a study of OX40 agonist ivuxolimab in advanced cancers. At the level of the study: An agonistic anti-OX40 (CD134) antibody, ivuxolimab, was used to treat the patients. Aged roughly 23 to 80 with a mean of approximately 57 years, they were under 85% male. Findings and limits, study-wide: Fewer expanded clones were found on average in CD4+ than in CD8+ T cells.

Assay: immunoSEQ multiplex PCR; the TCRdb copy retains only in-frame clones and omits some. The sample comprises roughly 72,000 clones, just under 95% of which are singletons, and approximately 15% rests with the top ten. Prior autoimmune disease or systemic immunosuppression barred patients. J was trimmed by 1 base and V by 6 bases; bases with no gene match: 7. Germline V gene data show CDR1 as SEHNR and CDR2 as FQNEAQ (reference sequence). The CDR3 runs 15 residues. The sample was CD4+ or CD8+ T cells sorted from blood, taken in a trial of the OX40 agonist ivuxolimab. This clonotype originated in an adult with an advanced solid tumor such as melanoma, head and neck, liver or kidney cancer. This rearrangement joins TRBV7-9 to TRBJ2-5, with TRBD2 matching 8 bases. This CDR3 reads CASRVAGPTQETQYF. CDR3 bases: TGTGCCAGCAGAGTAGCGGGGCCGACCCAAGAGACCCAGTACTTC. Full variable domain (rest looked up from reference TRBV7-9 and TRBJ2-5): DTGVSQNPRHKITKRGQNVTFRCDPISEHNRLYWYRQTLGQGPEFLTYFQNEAQLEKSRLLSDRFSAERPKGSFSTLEIQRTEQGDSAMYLCASRVAGPTQETQYFGPGTRLLVL.